The source of this TCR beta chain is a study of TIL therapy for anti-PD-1-resistant metastatic lung cancer. Study-wide findings and caveats: This highly selected cohort may not generalize to typical lung cancer patients. Many TIL product clones were absent from baseline tumor, suggesting clonal contraction.

Concerning this clone: The antigen is not known.

V was clipped by 3 bases and J by 10 bases, with 9 bases between them. Germline-derived CDR1 and CDR2 are MDHEN and SYDVKM. This CDR3 spans 11 amino acids. The libraries were made with immunoSEQ v3. Profiled with immunoSEQ multiplex PCR; TCRdb holds only in-frame clones, not every one. The repertoire includes 7,000 to 9,000 clones, nearly 75% of them detected once, and around 7.1% sits in the top ten. Time point of the sample: pre-treatment sample, taken before nivolumab and TIL therapy. Most excised metastases sampled were pleural nodules or supraclavicular lymph nodes. Adults with stage 4 NSCLC were enrolled in a phase I trial.

The sample in question was tumor tissue, obtained at baseline. The receptor comes from a person aged 25 to 85 with non-small cell lung cancer. This chain connects TRBV28 to TRBJ1-1, with a tentative D call TRBD1 (5 bases). The DNA for the CDR3 is TGTGCCAGCAGTTTTGCAGGGAGAGCTTTCTTT. It translates to CASSFAGRAFF.